This is a list of T cell receptor beta chains from one sample in a study of shared clonotypes between healthy human individuals. The assay was immunoSEQ multiplex PCR, and TCRdb's table has in-frame clones only and misses some. The sample carries approximately 1.9 million clones, around 93% recorded once. The sequenced sample was naive CD8+ T cells from PBMCs. Source of these receptors: a man between 18 and 35 years old in good health. Some clones in this sample may be carry-over from other donors' samples. Each CDR3 is given with its conserved first and last residue. The D gene is left open where the match is weak. Expanded clones get a size class; other rows say once, few or many, or leave the size out.

>-|TRBV27|TRBJ1-5|-
TGTGCCAGCAGTTTAGCAAGAAATCAGCCCCAGCATTTT
CASSLARNQPQHF
>-|TRBV7-3|TRBJ2-1|TRBD2
TGTGCCAGCAGCCGAATCAGGGGTAGCGGGGAACTCAATGAGCAGTTCTTC
CASSRIRGSGELNEQFF
>-|TRBV4-1|TRBJ1-1|TRBD1
TGCGCCAGCAGCCAAGTACAGGGGACTGAAGCTTTCTTT
CASSQVQGTEAFF
>-|TRBV11-3|TRBJ2-7|-
TGTGCCAGCAGTCACACCGGGACCGATTTCGACGAGCAGTACTTC
CASSHTGTDFDEQYF
>once|TRBV19|TRBJ2-5|TRBD2
TGTGCCAGTAGTGAGCTAGCGGGTACCGGAGAGACCCAGTACTTC
CASSELAGTGETQYF
>-|TRBV7-2|TRBJ2-1|-
TGTGCCAGCAGCTTAGCGCATCCCCCCCTCCAGCCGGACAATGAGCAGTTCTTC
CASSLAHPPLQPDNEQFF
>-|TRBV27|TRBJ2-1|TRBD2
TGTGCCAGCAGCCCACGAACCAGCGGGATGGTAGTTTCCTACAATGAGCAGTTCTTC
CASSPRTSGMVVSYNEQFF
>-|TRBV6-6|TRBJ1-2|-
TGTGCCAGCAGTAGAAGGGACCGCGGCGACTATGGCTACACCTTC
CASSRRDRGDYGYTF
>-|TRBV10-3|TRBJ1-5|-
TGTGCCATCAGTGACCCGTCCTCAGGCAATCAGCCCCAGCATTTT
CAISDPSSGNQPQHF
>-|TRBV7-9|TRBJ2-7|-
TGTGCCAGCACCCTCTTGAGGGCCGGGGAATACGAGCAGTACTTC
CASTLLRAGEYEQYF
>-|TRBV5-1|TRBJ2-7|-
TGCGCCAGCAGCAAAAATCGCGAGCAGTACTTC
CASSKNREQYF
>-|TRBV4-1|TRBJ2-1|TRBD2
TGCGCCAGCAGCCCGCCGGGACTAGCGGTTATCAATGAGCAGTTCTTC
CASSPPGLAVINEQFF
>once|TRBV10-3|TRBJ2-7|-
TGTGCCATCAGTGAGTCTGGACCCCCCCACTTC
CAISESGPPHF
>-|TRBV30|TRBJ1-2|-
TGTGCCTGGAGTGTACTAAGGACCCGACCCGACTATGGCTACACCTTC
CAWSVLRTRPDYGYTF
>-|TRBV4-1|TRBJ2-7|TRBD1
TGCGCCAGCAGCCAAGACGGGACAGGGTTCTACGAGCAGTACTTC
CASSQDGTGFYEQYF
>-|TRBV4-1|TRBJ1-1|-
TGCGCCAGCAGCCCTGGGGCTCCTGAGATGAACACTGAAGCTTTCTTT
CASSPGAPEMNTEAFF
>once|TRBV19|TRBJ2-7|TRBD1
TGTGCCAGTAGTGGGCCGGGACAGCACTACGAGCAGTACTTC
CASSGPGQHYEQYF
>-|TRBV27|TRBJ2-7|-
TGTGCCAGCAGTTCGGATCGCCTGGGGAGGAACGAGCAGTACTTC
CASSSDRLGRNEQYF
>-|TRBV27|TRBJ2-1|-
TGTGCCAGCAGCTGGACCTCCTACAATGAGCAGTTCTTC
CASSWTSYNEQFF
>-|TRBV13|TRBJ2-1|-
TGTGCCAGCAGCCCATGGGGGCTAGCATCGAGCTCCTACAATGAGCAGTTCTTC
CASSPWGLASSSYNEQFF
>-|TRBV5-4|TRBJ2-7|-
TGTGCCAGCAGCGTTGGGGGTGGCTACGAGCAGTACTTC
CASSVGGGYEQYF
>-|TRBV29-1|TRBJ2-1|-
TGCAGCGTTGAAGATCCCCTGTGGGGGTCCTACAATGAGCAGTTCTTC
CSVEDPLWGSYNEQFF
>-|TRBV4-2|TRBJ2-7|-
TGTGCCAGCAGCCGGGACGGACCCTACGAGCAGTACTTC
CASSRDGPYEQYF
>-|TRBV28|TRBJ2-2|-
TGTGCCAGCAGAATGAGGGGGGCTAACACCGGGGAGCTGTTTTTT
CASRMRGANTGELFF
>-|TRBV6-5|TRBJ2-7|-
TGTGCCAGCAGTTACTTGCGTAACAACTACGAGCAGTACTTC
CASSYLRNNYEQYF
>-|TRBV6-5|TRBJ1-4|-
TGTGCCAGCAGTGCTGCTGCAACTAATGAAAAACTGTTTTTT
CASSAAATNEKLFF
>-|TRBV28|TRBJ2-1|-
TGTGCCAGCAGCCCTGACTACATCTACAATGAGCAGTTCTTC
CASSPDYIYNEQFF
>-|TRBV7-9|TRBJ2-7|-
TGTGCCAGCAGCCAGAACAGCTACGAGCAGTACTTC
CASSQNSYEQYF
>-|TRBV2|TRBJ2-2|TRBD2
TGTGCCAGCCCAGCGGGAGAGGACACCGGGGAGCTGTTTTTT
CASPAGEDTGELFF
>-|TRBV10-3|TRBJ1-5|-
TGTGCCATCAGTGAACAAGGGATAAACAATCAGCCCCAGCATTTT
CAISEQGINNQPQHF
>few|TRBV7-6|TRBJ1-5|-
TGTGCCAGCAGCTTAGGGCCGAATCAGCCCCAGCATTTT
CASSLGPNQPQHF
>-|TRBV9|TRBJ2-3|-
TGTGCCAGCAGCGAGGGCCACGGGGGGCGGACCTTT
CASSEGHGGRTF
>few|TRBV27|TRBJ2-7|TRBD2
TGTGCCAGCAGTTTGGGCGGGAGCTCCTACGAGCAGTACTTC
CASSLGGSSYEQYF
>-|TRBV7-9|TRBJ2-7|-
TGTGCCAGCAGCTCGTCGGGGGTACGGTCCTACGAGCAGTACTTC
CASSSSGVRSYEQYF
>-|TRBV9|TRBJ2-3|TRBD2
TGTGCCAGCAGCGCTAGCGGGAGTGCAGATACGCAGTATTTT
CASSASGSADTQYF
>-|TRBV2|TRBJ1-1|-
TGTGCCAGCAGTGAAGGGACAGTAATGAACACTGAAGCTTTCTTT
CASSEGTVMNTEAFF
>-|TRBV7-2|TRBJ2-7|TRBD2
TGTGCCAGCAGTCCCTGGGAGGGACTTTACGAGCAGTACTTC
CASSPWEGLYEQYF
>-|TRBV6-5|TRBJ1-2|TRBD1
TGTGCCAGCAGTTACGGGACAGATGGCTACACCTTC
CASSYGTDGYTF
>once|TRBV29-1|TRBJ2-1|-
TGCAGCGTTCCCCTCCCGGCGTTCGGGATCAATCTAAATGAGCAGTTCTTC
CSVPLPAFGINLNEQFF
>-|TRBV6-5|TRBJ1-3|-
TGTGCCAGCAGTGTTGGGCAGAAAAACACCATATATTTT
CASSVGQKNTIYF
>-|TRBV6-5|TRBJ2-6|-
TGTGCCATCTCGGAGTCGGGCGGGGCCAACGTCCTGACTTTC
CAISESGGANVLTF
>-|TRBV27|TRBJ2-3|TRBD2
TGTGCCAGCAGTTTATTGTTAGCGGGAAGCACAGATACGCAGTATTTT
CASSLLLAGSTDTQYF
>once|TRBV28|TRBJ2-7|TRBD2
TGTGCCAGCAGTTCGCCCGGGACTAGTCCCGAGCAGTACTTC
CASSSPGTSPEQYF
>-|TRBV27|TRBJ2-1|-
TGTGCCAGCAGTTTAAGGTCCTCTTACAATGAGCAGTTCTTC
CASSLRSSYNEQFF
>-|TRBV10-3|TRBJ2-7|TRBD2
TGTGCCATCAGTGACCCCAAAATTTTAGCGGGGACCTACGAGCAGTACTTC
CAISDPKILAGTYEQYF
>-|TRBV10-1|TRBJ2-1|-
TGCGCCAGCAGTGATTTGCGCAACAATGAGCAGTTCTTC
CASSDLRNNEQFF
>-|TRBV4-3|TRBJ2-3|TRBD2
TGCGCCAGCAGCCAACGACTAGCGGGAAGCACAGATACGCAGTATTTT
CASSQRLAGSTDTQYF
>-|TRBV10-3|TRBJ2-7|-
TGTGCCATCAGCGCAGGGATCGAGCAGTACTTC
CAISAGIEQYF
>-|TRBV4-1|TRBJ1-5|-
TGCGCCAGCAGCCAAGTCGTAGGGGCGGGCAATCAGCCCCAGCATTTT
CASSQVVGAGNQPQHF
>-|TRBV18|TRBJ2-5|TRBD1
TGTGCCAGCTCACGGGACAGGGGGTCTCAAGAGACCCAGTACTTC
CASSRDRGSQETQYF
>-|TRBV9|TRBJ1-2|-
TGTGCCAGCAGCGAGGATTTGTTGAGCCCAGCGTATGGCTACACCTTC
CASSEDLLSPAYGYTF
>-|TRBV6-5|TRBJ2-7|-
TGTGCCAGCAGTTACTTCCCCGCCTACGAGCAGTACTTC
CASSYFPAYEQYF
>once|TRBV27|TRBJ2-5|TRBD2
TGTGCCAGCAGTTTATTGGGCTTAGCGGGAGGAGAGACCCAGTACTTC
CASSLLGLAGGETQYF
>-|TRBV6-1|TRBJ2-7|TRBD2
TGTGCCAGCAGTGAATGGGCGGGAGGTTCCTACGAGCAGTACTTC
CASSEWAGGSYEQYF
>-|TRBV19|TRBJ2-1|-
TGTGCCAGTAGTATCGTGACAGGTTGGATGCTTAATGAGCAGTTCTTC
CASSIVTGWMLNEQFF